This note documents a single T cell receptor beta chain sequence. In its sample, this clonotype was seen many times. There is no known antigen for this receptor. No base-level quality is on record; no much larger clone is a single base apart. The data are from a study of T cells in Graves' hyperthyroidism and ophthalmopathy (dated by TCRdb to the late 2010s). For context, the study as a whole: Peripheral blood samples were taken at initial diagnosis, before any treatment was given. TCR V-J signatures able to tell the groups apart were searched for in a discovery cohort of 90 to 100 patients, of whom more than 40 had Graves' ophthalmopathy and some 60 had stable Graves' hyperthyroidism. An independent validation cohort of under 20 hyperthyroidism patients and some 15 patients who later progressed to ophthalmopathy tested prospective prediction of ophthalmopathy. For training and testing, the 100 or so patients in the discovery cohort were randomly divided in a 7:3 ratio. Thyroid tissue and blood T-cell repertoires from more than 5 Graves' hyperthyroidism patients were also compared in the study. After sampling, hyperthyroidism patients received methimazole starting at 30 mg daily, and ophthalmopathy patients received high-dose intravenous methylprednisolone. The paper reports TCR Vbeta CDR3 sequencing of over 120 peripheral blood samples: approximately 41 ophthalmopathy, 70 to 85 hyperthyroidism and around 17 progressor patients. Points the paper makes about the study in general: In validation, progression to ophthalmopathy was predicted by the model with 65% to 71% sensitivity and just over 72% specificity, a median of about 6.4 months before onset. Sample size was not statistically predetermined, and blinding of investigators to group allocation was not performed. Most expanded thyroid clonotypes (frequency above 0.001) were also detected in blood, suggesting blood repertoires may reflect thyroid immune responses. In cross-validation, a model built on a 13 V-J signature told ophthalmopathy apart from stable hyperthyroidism with approximately 90% sensitivity and about 81% specificity, and in testing the same model reached 80%/75%.

TCR beta CDR3 regions were amplified from RNA transcripts. For the first round of RT-PCR on the TCR CDR3, the HTBI primer set was used together with the Qiagen OneStep RT-PCR kit. The libraries were constructed in a second round of multiplex PCR and then size-selected and purified. Sequencing of the libraries was done on an Illumina HiSeq2000 using paired-end 100 bp reads. The authors' pipeline ran thus. SOAPnuke was used to process the raw data, throwing out any read that contained adapters or uncalled bases, had a mean Phred below 15, or lacked an exact constant-primer or identifier match. High-quality paired reads were merged using COPE v1.2.5, and each unique nucleotide sequence was defined as a clonotype. MiTCR v1.1 was used to align the clonotypes against IMGT TRBV, TRBD and TRBJ reference segments. Analysis was restricted to V-J combinations with a frequency above 0.0001, which covered roughly 99% of repertoires. The TCS score was defined as the ratio of F50 (clonal expansion) to E x V (chaos), calculated using BLOSUM62-based TCRdist between CDR3 peptides within each V-J. Welch's t-statistics and random forest reduced fewer than 600 V-J features to 13, which were used in a naive Bayes classifier (R e1071). TCRdb reanalyzed the raw reads on its own, using fastp at Q25 for trimming and MiXCR for clone calling, and kept in-frame beta chains. Entries are consolidated by CDR3 protein sequence, retaining the most common genes and DNA. In this record, the V and J calls reflect TCRdb's handling and not the investigators' own analysis. This sample lists 350,000 or so distinct CDR3 sequences; over 15% were detected once. The biggest ten clones account for around 15% of the sample.

Ophthalmopathy patients had moderately to severely active disease, with a Clinical Activity Score of 3 or more, a NOSPECS grade of 4 or more, and a disease duration of less than 3 months. The study excluded patients with uncontrolled infections, other autoimmune diseases, pregnancy or lactation. Clinical symptoms, serum thyroxine and TRAb, thyroid ultrasound, and orbital computed tomography formed the basis for the diagnoses. PBMCs were separated from around 9.1 ml of fresh peripheral blood using Ficoll-Paque density gradient centrifugation. Total RNA was extracted with Trizol reagent, and quality was checked on an Agilent 2100 Bioanalyzer. The V end loses 3 bases and the J end loses 12 bases, and a stretch of 14 bases separates them. From a lookup of the germline V gene, CDR1 and CDR2 are MDHEN and SYDVKM. Including the terminal cysteine and phenylalanine, the CDR3 comprises 12 residues. Solely the CDR3 DNA is kept, with 36 bases framed from the first base.

This sequence uses TRBV28 and TRBJ1-2; confidence is insufficient to name the D gene. Sequencing was carried out using blood. The sequence came from a woman aged 40 to 50 with Graves' ophthalmopathy. CDR3 loop: CASSFGEVAHTF. The nucleotides are TGTGCCAGCAGTTTTGGGGAGGTGGCCCACACCTTC.